A selection of T cell receptor beta chains follows, all from one sample in a study of cytomegalovirus exposure and HLA in healthy donors. The protocol was immunoSEQ multiplex PCR, while the TCRdb copy is restricted to in-frame clones and leaves out a portion. The sample yields about 40,000 clones, less than 75% seen once. The specimen sequenced was PBMCs. The receptors stem from a man in his 60s in good health and CMV-seropositive. Each CDR3 is given with its conserved first and last residue. Fields, in order: clone size, V gene, J gene, CDR3 protein. Clone size is stated in some rows and not others, as once, few, many or a class when expanded.

NA	TRBV4-1	TRBJ1-2	CASSQDRGLTRKNYGYTF
NA	TRBV5-1	TRBJ2-1	CASTPLRGGNEQFF
NA	TRBV7-9	TRBJ2-7	CASSLDGGYEQYF
NA	TRBV10-2	TRBJ1-1	CASYGQGRVQVTEAFF
few	TRBV9	TRBJ2-1	CASSSRTSGTRNEQFF
NA	TRBV6-1	TRBJ1-1	CASSKQGYTEAFF
NA	TRBV10-3	TRBJ2-1	CAISEVVSGINEQFF
few	TRBV5-6	TRBJ2-7	CASSPRLGGEQYF
NA	TRBV5-4	TRBJ2-1	CASSLDLAGVNEQFF
NA	TRBV6-5	TRBJ1-2	CASSYSGDRTYGYTF
NA	TRBV18	TRBJ1-5	CASSLQGGNQPQHF
NA	TRBV28	TRBJ2-3	CASSGTGFTDTQYF
few	TRBV19	TRBJ2-1	CASRPVWGDEQFF
few	TRBV5-8	TRBJ2-7	CASSLRLAGSIVYEQYF
NA	TRBV9	TRBJ1-1	CASSVSGRENTEAFF
NA	TRBV7-9	TRBJ1-1	CASSLPSTGAEAFF
NA	TRBV2	TRBJ2-1	CASSKAGTSVRFF
NA	TRBV10-3	TRBJ2-3	CANLLAGNTDTQYF
NA	TRBV4-1	TRBJ2-5	CASSPKLARQETQYF
once	TRBV28	TRBJ2-7	CATASRTGGNEQYF
NA	TRBV9	TRBJ2-3	CASSVADRSSADTQYF
NA	TRBV27	TRBJ1-2	CASRSRGLGYGYTF
NA	TRBV5-4	TRBJ2-7	CASSPSDGGWEQYF
NA	TRBV27	TRBJ2-4	CASSPPGQVPNNIQYF
NA	TRBV2	TRBJ2-2	CASRAGTQNTGELFF
once	TRBV6-5	TRBJ2-7	CASGGGSNEQYF
NA	TRBV7-2	TRBJ2-7	CASSPTAPGLLFGEQYF
NA	TRBV6-5	TRBJ2-7	CASSYSSTAGPYEQYF
NA	TRBV6-1	TRBJ2-7	CATLSGSLYEQYF